These 2 T cell receptor beta chains were sequenced from one sample in a study of identical twins listed by TCRdb under 2016. Library method: 5' RACE. The data were produced on an Illumina HiSeq 2000. TCRdb applied fastp at Q25 and MiXCR to the public reads, then kept only in-frame beta chains. Every CDR3 protein is listed once, alongside the most common genes and DNA of its rows. The sample table shows 600,000 to 850,000 distinct CDR3 sequences, and about 18% are seen once. The ten most abundant clones make up less than 15% of the sample. In addition, the sample was reused for a study of T cells expressing NK-cell markers.

Sample: PBMCs. The receptors shown here come from a woman aged 18-29 years in good health.

This chain connects TRBV12-3 or TRBV12-4 to TRBJ2-1; 12 positions agree with TRBD2. CDR3 size: 16 residues. Trimming removed 4 bases from V and 5 bases from J; junction bases left unmatched: 6. The CDR3 DNA reads TGTGCCAGCAGTTCTCTGCGACTAGCGGGGGACAATGAGCAGTTCTTC. Amino acid sequence: CASSSLRLAGDNEQFF.

V is TRBV3-1 and J is TRBJ1-1, with D uncertain. Trimming stripped 4 bases from V and 5 bases from J, with 20 bases between. The germline gives CDR1 LGHDT, CDR2 YNNKEL (reference sequence). CDR3 length equals 16 residues. Written as DNA, the CDR3 is TGTGCCAGCAGCCCCCGAGGTACCCTGGTTGGTACTGAAGCTTTCTTT. This gives the protein CASSPRGTLVGTEAFF. Based on the CDR3 plus reference TRBV3-1 and TRBJ1-1, the full variable domain is DTAVSQTPKYLVTQMGNDKSIKCEQNLGHDTMYWYKQDSKKFLKIMFSYNNKELIINETVPNRFSPKSPDKAHLNLHINSLELGDSAVYFCASSPRGTLVGTEAFFGQGTRLTVV.